This record concerns one T cell receptor beta chain sequence. With 60 Vbeta and 13 Jbeta primers, the PCR was carried out. Generated by immunoSEQ multiplex PCR, the TCRdb table keeps only in-frame clones and is missing some. The repertoire holds around 190,000 clones, with 60% to 80% as singletons. This sample was included in a study of cytomegalovirus exposure and HLA in healthy donors. The germline CDR1 and CDR2 sequences are LGHNA and YNFKEQ. V shed 0 bases and J 7 bases; nucleotides not matched to a gene: 10. This CDR3 region has 17 residues. The receptor comes from a man aged 55 to 70 in good health and CMV-seronegative. Sequencing was performed on PBMCs. This chain uses TRBV4-2 with TRBJ2-1; 9 nucleotides line up with TRBD2. The CDR3: CASSQDLLAGFGNEQFF. The CDR3 DNA follows: TGTGCCAGCAGCCAAGATCTTCTAGCGGGGTTCGGAAATGAGCAGTTCTTC.